Listed here are 13 T cell receptor beta chains from one sample, sequenced in a study of cytomegalovirus exposure and HLA in healthy donors (dated by TCRdb to between 2016 and 2019). Library construction relied on the immunoSEQ multiplex PCR assay. TCRdb obtained this table from immuneACCESS and retained in-frame rearrangements with V and J assigned. These tables miss some clones; where compared with another copy, unresolved V genes account for less than half of the shortfall, and the remainder is unexplained. A total of about 200,000 clones appear in this sample, roughly 85% of them only once. The ten largest clones add up to roughly 5.5% of the sample. Sequenced input: PBMCs. The receptors derive from a young woman in good health and CMV-seronegative.

The V and J genes are TRBV2 and TRBJ2-7, with D perhaps assigned TRBD1 or TRBD2 (5 bases each). CDR3 size: 13 residues. Germline V gives CDR1 SNHLY, CDR2 FYNNEI. V was pared by 4 bases and J by 7 bases, with 14 bases between. The CDR3 here is CASSAGRDGEQYF. The CDR3 bases are TGTGCCAGCAGTGCCGGCAGGGACGGTGAGCAGTACTTC.

This sequence joins TRBV5-4 and TRBJ2-2, with D tentatively TRBD1 (5 bases). Germline-derived CDR1 and CDR2 are SGHNT and YYREEE (reference sequence). The CDR3 is 15 residues long. Between the trimmed V and J ends, which lost 3 bases and 0 bases, there was a span of 9 bases. The CDR3 loop is CASSSDSANTGELFF. The CDR3 coding sequence is TGTGCCAGCAGCTCAGACAGCGCGAACACCGGGGAGCTGTTTTTT. The variable domain in full, with the rest retrieved from reference TRBV5-4 and TRBJ2-2, is ETGVTQSPTHLIKTRGQQVTLRCSSQSGHNTVSWYQQALGQGPQFIFQYYREEENGRGNFPPRFSGLQFPNYSSELNVNALELDDSALYLCASSSDSANTGELFFGEGSRLTVL.

The chain carries TRBV19 and TRBJ1-2; D ambiguous. This CDR3 is 14 amino acids long. V lost 2 bases, J lost 0 bases, and 7 bases lay in between. The germline V gene has CDR1 LNHDA and CDR2 SQIVND (reference sequence). CDR3 region: CASSIQTTNYGYTF. The CDR3 DNA reads as TGTGCCAGTAGTATACAAACGACTAACTATGGCTACACCTTC.

Here the CDR3 reads CASQLAGGYYNEQFF. DNA for the CDR3: TGTGCCAGCCAGTTAGCGGGAGGGTACTACAATGAGCAGTTCTTC. The chain joins TRBV2 to TRBJ2-1; 11 nucleotides align to TRBD2. J gave up 3 bases and V 8 bases, and 6 bases lay outside the gene matches. Per the germline V gene, CDR1 is SNHLY and CDR2 is FYNNEI. This CDR3 comprises 15 residues.

The genes are TRBV28 and TRBJ2-1; 10 bases agree with TRBD1. Trimming removed 4 bases from V and 10 bases from J; junction bases left unmatched: 10. Per the germline V gene, CDR1 is MDHEN and CDR2 is SYDVKM. This CDR3 is 15 amino acids long. The CDR3 DNA reads as TGTGCCAGCAGTTCACCGGGACAGGGGTTAAACGAGCAGTTCTTC. Translating it yields CASSSPGQGLNEQFF.

The J gene is TRBJ2-1, the V gene TRBV14; the D gene is possibly TRBD2 (6 bases). V dropped 1 base and J dropped 8 bases, with 18 bases sitting between them. The CDR3 runs 16 residues. Germline lookup yields CDR1 SGHDN and CDR2 FVKESK. The CDR3 sequence: CASSQGRLAASDEQFF. The DNA for the CDR3 is TGTGCCAGCAGCCAAGGTCGATTAGCGGCCTCGGATGAGCAGTTCTTC.

This clone was recorded once. This rearrangement joins TRBV11-3 to TRBJ2-7; D might be TRBD1 or TRBD2, each matching 6 bases. Trimming stripped 5 bases from V and 5 bases from J, with 13 bases between. Germline values: CDR1 SGHNT, CDR2 YENEEA. This CDR3 has 13 amino acids. The CDR3 loop is CASSPGGGHEQYF. The CDR3 nucleotides read TGTGCCAGCAGCCCAGGAGGGGGGCACGAGCAGTACTTC.

The chain couples TRBV5-1 to TRBJ2-2, with a tentative D call TRBD2 (6 bases). The germline V and J ends were trimmed by 0 bases and 4 bases, with 10 bases remaining between them. Germline-derived CDR1 and CDR2 are SGHRS and YFSETQ. The CDR3 is 15 amino acids. The CDR3 reads CASSLAGGSTGELFF. In nucleotides, the CDR3 is TGCGCCAGCAGCTTGGCCGGGGGATCCACCGGGGAGCTGTTTTTT.

The CDR3 DNA is TGTGCCAGCAGCTTATGGGGGGCCACTGAAGCTTTCTTT. As protein: CASSLWGATEAFF. The rearrangement links TRBV7-3 to TRBJ1-1, with a possible D match to TRBD1 (6 bases). Germline CDR1 and CDR2: SGHTA and FQGTGA. The CDR3 length is 13 residues. With 2 bases removed from V and 4 bases from J, the gap between germline ends came to 8 bases. Looking up the rest from reference TRBV7-3 and TRBJ1-1 gives the full variable domain: GAGVSQTPSNKVTEKGKYVELRCDPISGHTALYWYRQSLGQGPEFLIYFQGTGAADDSGLPNDRFFAVRPEGSVSTLKIQRTERGDSAVYLCASSLWGATEAFFGQGTRLTVV.

CDR3 loop: CASSLLRGGLSSYNEQFF. CDR3 bases: TGTGCCAGCAGTTTATTGAGGGGTGGCCTAAGCTCCTACAATGAGCAGTTCTTC. This chain connects TRBV27 to TRBJ2-1; D could derive from TRBD1 or TRBD2 (5 bases each). The germline V gene encodes CDR1 MNHEY and CDR2 SMNVEV (reference sequence). V gave up 1 base and J gave up 0 bases, with 16 bases separating them. This CDR3 is built from 18 residues.

This clone was recorded only once. The rearrangement links TRBV19 to TRBJ1-2; D remains unclear. The CDR3 has 15 residues. CDR1 LNHDA and CDR2 SQIVND come from the germline V gene (reference sequence). V was shortened by 0 bases and J by 4 bases, with 12 bases between the two germline ends. DNA for the CDR3: TGTGCCAGTAGTATAGAGACCAGACCATTCTATGGCTACACCTTC. Translated: CASSIETRPFYGYTF. Combining the CDR3 with reference TRBV19 and TRBJ1-2 gives the whole variable domain DGGITQSPKYLFRKEGQNVTLSCEQNLNHDAMYWYRQDPGQGLRLIYYSQIVNDFQKGDIAEGYSVSREKKESFPLTVTSAQKNPTAFYLCASSIETRPFYGYTFGSGTRLTVV.

This clone has a handful of counts. The chain combines TRBV2 with TRBJ2-2, with a possible D match to TRBD2 (6 bases). The germline V gene encodes CDR1 SNHLY and CDR2 FYNNEI. The germline V and J ends were trimmed by 8 bases and 8 bases, with 15 bases remaining between them. This CDR3 spans 13 amino acids. Here the CDR3 DNA reads TGTGCCAGCTCGGGGGTCCCCGGGGGGGAGCTGTTTTTT. It codes for CASSGVPGGELFF.

This clone was seen once. The chain uses TRBV13 and TRBJ2-7; the D gene is possibly TRBD2 (6 bases). Trimming pared 5 bases from V and 2 bases from J, leaving 16 bases between. The germline V gene has CDR1 PRHDT and CDR2 FYEKMQ (reference sequence). The CDR3 runs 15 residues. The CDR3 loop reads CASSAPGRPTYEQYF. CDR3 DNA sequence: TGTGCCAGCAGCGCTCCCGGGAGACCGACCTACGAGCAGTACTTC.